What follows are 3 T cell receptor beta chains derived from one specimen sequenced in a study of blood T cell repertoires in COVID-19. TCRdb's copy holds only in-frame clones and misses some; the assay was immunoSEQ multiplex PCR. The table shows 100,000 to 150,000 clones, with 75% to 90% occurring only once. Sequencing was carried out using peripheral blood. These receptors were collected from a woman at least 80 years old with COVID-19, enrolled during active disease.

This chain joins TRBV9 and TRBJ1-2; D is ambiguous. Trimming shortened V by 0 bases and J by 5 bases, and 14 bases separated the two germline ends. CDR3 length equals 15 residues. Germline CDR1 and CDR2: SGDLS and YYNGEE. CDR3 protein: CASSVDSGGGYGYTF. The CDR3 DNA follows: TGTGCCAGCAGCGTAGATTCAGGCGGAGGGTATGGCTACACCTTC. The entire variable domain, with the rest obtained from reference TRBV9 and TRBJ1-2, is as follows: DSGVTQTPKHLITATGQRVTLRCSPRSGDLSVYWYQQSLDQGLQFLIQYYNGEERAKGNILERFSAQQFPDLHSELNLSSLELGDSALYFCASSVDSGGGYGYTFGSGTRLTVV.

This chain links TRBV7-2 with TRBJ2-7; no definite D call. V was cut by 3 bases and J by 6 bases, with 12 bases left in between. The CDR3 sequence is 13 residues long. CDR1 and CDR2 from the germline V gene are SGHTA and FQGNSA. The CDR3 bases are TGTGCCAGCAGCTTGTATACTGGTGGCGAGCAGTACTTC. Translating gives CASSLYTGGEQYF.

The rearrangement links TRBV4-3 to TRBJ1-4; D remains ambiguous. With 1 base removed from V and 10 bases from J, the gap between germline ends came to 13 bases. The CDR3 loop spans 14 amino acids. Germline values: CDR1 LGHNA, CDR2 YSLEER. The CDR3 region is CASSQGEGYGKLFF. The CDR3 nucleotides are TGCGCCAGCAGCCAAGGAGAGGGCTATGGAAAACTGTTTTTT.